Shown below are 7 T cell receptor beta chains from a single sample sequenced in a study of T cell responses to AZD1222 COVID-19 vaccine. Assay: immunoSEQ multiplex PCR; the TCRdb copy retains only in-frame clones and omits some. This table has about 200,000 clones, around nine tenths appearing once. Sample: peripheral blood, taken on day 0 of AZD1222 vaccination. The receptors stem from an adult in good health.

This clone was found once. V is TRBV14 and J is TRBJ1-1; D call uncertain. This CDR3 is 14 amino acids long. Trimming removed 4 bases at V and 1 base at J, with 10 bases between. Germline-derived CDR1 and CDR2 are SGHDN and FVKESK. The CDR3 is CASSLGPKNTEAFF. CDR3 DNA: TGTGCCAGCAGCCTAGGACCCAAGAACACTGAAGCTTTCTTT. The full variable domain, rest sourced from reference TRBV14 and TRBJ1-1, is EAGVTQFPSHSVIEKGQTVTLRCDPISGHDNLYWYRRVMGKEIKFLLHFVKESKQDESGMPNNRFLAERTGGTYSTLKVQPAELEDSGVYFCASSLGPKNTEAFFGQGTRLTVV.

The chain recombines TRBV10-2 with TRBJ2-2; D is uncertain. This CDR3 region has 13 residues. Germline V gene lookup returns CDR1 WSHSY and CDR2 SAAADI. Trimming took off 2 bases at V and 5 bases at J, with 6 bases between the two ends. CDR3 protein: CASSERWTGELFF. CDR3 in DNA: TGCGCCAGCAGTGAGCGGTGGACCGGGGAGCTGTTTTTT.

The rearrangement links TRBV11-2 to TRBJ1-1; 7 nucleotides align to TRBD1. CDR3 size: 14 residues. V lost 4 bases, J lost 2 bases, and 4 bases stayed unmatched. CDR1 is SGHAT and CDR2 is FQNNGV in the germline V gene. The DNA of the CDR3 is TGTGCCAGCAGCTCTTACAGGGGAAACACTGAAGCTTTCTTT. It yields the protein CASSSYRGNTEAFF.

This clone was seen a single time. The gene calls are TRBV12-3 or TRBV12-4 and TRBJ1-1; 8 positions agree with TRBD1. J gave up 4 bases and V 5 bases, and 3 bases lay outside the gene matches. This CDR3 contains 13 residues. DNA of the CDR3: TGTGCCAGCAGTCCCGACAGGGGCACTGAAGCTTTCTTT. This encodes CASSPDRGTEAFF.

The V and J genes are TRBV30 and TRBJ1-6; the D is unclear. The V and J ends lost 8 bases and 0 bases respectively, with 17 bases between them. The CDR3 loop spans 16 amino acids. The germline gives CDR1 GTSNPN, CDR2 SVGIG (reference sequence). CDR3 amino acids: CAVQDAVSSYNSPLHF. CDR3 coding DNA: TGTGCCGTTCAAGATGCGGTGAGCTCCTATAATTCACCCCTCCACTTT.

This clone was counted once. The CDR3 sequence is CASSSPRDVGAYGYTF. CDR3 bases: TGTGCCAGCAGTTCCCCCCGAGACGTGGGGGCCTATGGCTACACCTTC. J is TRBJ1-2 and V is TRBV27; TRBD1 is a possible D gene (6 bases). Trimming took 4 bases from V and 4 from J, leaving 19 bases between them. The germline CDR1 and CDR2 sequences are MNHEY and SMNVEV (reference sequence). CDR3 length equals 16 residues.

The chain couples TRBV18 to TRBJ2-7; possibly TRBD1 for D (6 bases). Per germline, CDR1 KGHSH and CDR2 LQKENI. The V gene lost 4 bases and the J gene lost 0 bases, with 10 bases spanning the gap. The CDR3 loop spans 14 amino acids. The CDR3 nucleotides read TGTGCCAGCTCACTTTCACAGGGCTCCTACGAGCAGTACTTC. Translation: CASSLSQGSYEQYF.